These 27 T cell receptor beta chains were sequenced from one sample in a study of blood T cells in healthy people across ages. A second PCR of 7 to 11 cycles used a sample-barcoded 5' primer and a J-beta primer mix. A single record per CDR3 protein comes from TCRdb applying MiXCR to the 5' RACE reads. Altogether hundreds of thousands of distinct CDR3 sequences are present, 45% to 70% being singletons, with the ten largest covering more than 25%. Sequencing was done on a sample of blood. These receptors came from a man aged 40-49 years in good health.

This chain joins TRBV7-8 and TRBJ2-5; tentatively, D is TRBD1 (6 bases). The CDR3 runs to 15 residues. V lost 2 bases to trimming and J lost 4 bases, with 14 bases between them. Germline CDR1 is SGHVS and CDR2 is FQNEAQ. CDR3 coding DNA: TGTGCCAGCAGCTTATTTACAGGGACGGGAGAGACCCAGTACTTC. Encoded protein: CASSLFTGTGETQYF. The whole variable domain, filled in from reference TRBV7-8 and TRBJ2-5, reads GAGVSQSPRYKVAKRGQDVALRCDPISGHVSLFWYQQALGQGPEFLTYFQNEAQLDKSGLPSDRFFAERPEGSVSTLKIQRTQQEDSAVYLCASSLFTGTGETQYFGPGTRLLVL.

The rearrangement joins TRBV14 to TRBJ2-7, with 7 positions matching TRBD2. Losses at the gene ends were 4 bases for V and 7 bases for J; bases not matched to a gene: 4. There are 12 residues in the CDR3. Per the germline V gene, CDR1 is SGHDN and CDR2 is FVKESK. CDR3 coding DNA: TGTGCCAGCAGCCCGACTAGCTTTGAGCAGTACTTC. It codes for CASSPTSFEQYF.

The gene calls are TRBV12-3 or TRBV12-4 and TRBJ2-4; D remains ambiguous. CDR3 size: 12 residues. V shed 5 bases and J shed 13 bases, with 15 bases lying between them. Here the CDR3 reads CASSPSAPGQYF. The DNA of the CDR3 is TGTGCCAGCAGTCCCTCCGCCCCCGGGCAGTACTTC.

The genes are TRBV12-3 or TRBV12-4 and TRBJ2-3, with 12 bases identical to TRBD2. Unmatched junction bases numbered 5, after V lost 4 bases and J lost 6 bases. The CDR3 is 15 residues long. CDR3 nucleotide sequence: TGTGCCAGCAGTTCTAGCGGGAGGGCCCCCGATACGCAGTATTTT. This sequence encodes CASSSSGRAPDTQYF.

The J gene is TRBJ2-3, the V gene TRBV27; possibly TRBD1 for D (6 bases). Deletions cut 4 bases from V and 4 bases from J, with 9 bases between. The CDR3 loop spans 13 amino acids. Germline V gene lookup returns CDR1 MNHEY and CDR2 SMNVEV (reference sequence). The CDR3 sequence is CASSSYRADTQYF. The DNA of the CDR3 is TGTGCCAGCAGTTCGTACAGGGCAGATACGCAGTATTTT.

The chain couples TRBV28 to TRBJ2-1, with 7 bases aligning to TRBD1. With V trimmed by 7 bases and J by 3 bases, 3 bases remained unmatched. Germline V CDR1 and CDR2: MDHEN, SYDVKM. This CDR3 region has 13 residues. CDR3 sequence (DNA): TGTGCCAGCAAACAGGGGAACTACAATGAGCAGTTCTTC. It is translated as CASKQGNYNEQFF.

The chain links TRBV2 to TRBJ2-7; D is uncertain. Between the trimmed V and J ends, which lost 1 base and 0 bases, there was a span of 13 bases. The CDR3 contains 16 residues. Germline V gives CDR1 SNHLY, CDR2 FYNNEI. The DNA of the CDR3 is TGTGCCAGCAGTGAAGGGGCAGGCGAGAGCTCCTACGAGCAGTACTTC. Protein product: CASSEGAGESSYEQYF. The whole variable domain, remainder taken from reference TRBV2 and TRBJ2-7, is EPEVTQTPSHQVTQMGQEVILRCVPISNHLYFYWYRQILGQKVEFLVSFYNNEISEKSEIFDDQFSVERPDGSNFTLKIRSTKLEDSAMYFCASSEGAGESSYEQYFGPGTRLTVT.

In the case of this clonotype: Sequence at one end of the junction differs from germline and may be a read error. This chain links TRBV27 with TRBJ1-2; no clear D gene. This CDR3 has 11 residues. The germline V gene has CDR1 MNHEY and CDR2 SMNVEV (reference sequence). The CDR3 DNA is TGTGCCAGCAGAGGAAATGTTGGCTGCACCTTC. It translates to CASRGNVGCTF.

This sequence joins TRBV28 and TRBJ2-2, with a possible D match to TRBD1 (5 bases). Germline CDR1 MDHEN, CDR2 SYDVKM. V gave up 4 bases and J gave up 5 bases, with 14 bases separating them. The CDR3 consists of 15 residues. CDR3 amino acids: CASSSGFHRTGELFF. In DNA form, the CDR3 reads TGTGCCAGCAGTTCAGGGTTTCACCGGACCGGGGAGCTGTTTTTT.

The V call is TRBV11-2, the J call TRBJ2-3; 9 nucleotides agree with TRBD1. The CDR3 is 16 residues long. Trimming at V came to 3 bases and at J to 5 bases, leaving 9 bases not matched to a gene. From germline, CDR1 is SGHAT and CDR2 FQNNGV. This CDR3 is CASSFDRGFRGDTQYF. CDR3 nucleotides: TGTGCCAGCAGCTTCGACAGGGGGTTCCGAGGAGATACGCAGTATTTT.

In regard to this clonotype: One base away lies a much larger clone, so this may be a sequencing read error. The chain recombines TRBV3-1 with TRBJ1-2, with 7 bases aligning to TRBD1. Germline V gene lookup returns CDR1 LGHDT and CDR2 YNNKEL (reference sequence). V dropped 0 bases and J dropped 5; count of bases not matched to a gene: 9. The CDR3 runs to 16 residues. In nucleotides, the CDR3 is TGTGCCAGCAGCCAAGATGTAGAGGGACAGTATTATGGCTACACCTTC. Translation: CASSQDVEGQYYGYTF.

V is TRBV7-3 and J is TRBJ2-3; 14 nucleotides align to TRBD2. CDR3 length equals 16 residues. J gave up 4 bases and V 5 bases, and 5 bases lay outside the gene matches. Germline V lookup: CDR1 SGHTA, CDR2 FQGTGA. CDR3: CASSTGLAGVSDTQYF. Written as DNA, the CDR3 is TGTGCCAGCAGCACGGGACTAGCGGGAGTGTCAGATACGCAGTATTTT.

Of note for this clonotype: This could be a read error, since a much larger clone is one nucleotide away. The V gene is TRBV28, the J gene TRBJ2-1; 11 bases agree with TRBD1. Germline loops: CDR1 MDHEN, CDR2 SYDVKM. CDR3 length: 14 amino acids. The CDR3 DNA reads TGTGCCAGCAGTGTTCCGGGACAGGGGGATGAGCGGTTCTTC. This codes for CASSVPGQGDERFF.

The chain employs TRBV25-1 and TRBJ2-5; no clear D gene. Trimming stripped 5 bases from V and 1 base from J, with 8 bases between. This CDR3 is built from 13 residues. Germline CDR1 reads MGHDK; CDR2 reads SYGVNS. The CDR3 bases are TGTGCCAGCAGTTCAGCAGGCCAAGAGACCCAGTACTTC. Its protein is CASSSAGQETQYF.

V gene TRBV28 combines with J gene TRBJ2-5, with 8 bases matching TRBD2. Germline CDR1 and CDR2: MDHEN and SYDVKM. J gave up 5 bases and V 7 bases, and 15 bases lay outside the gene matches. The CDR3 extends over 16 amino acids. This CDR3 reads CASIGHTGGPKETQYF. The CDR3 DNA reads TGTGCCAGCATCGGTCACACGGGAGGGCCCAAGGAGACCCAGTACTTC. Drawing the rest from reference TRBV28 and TRBJ2-5, the complete variable domain is DVKVTQSSRYLVKRTGEKVFLECVQDMDHENMFWYRQDPGLGLRLIYFSYDVKMKEKGDIPEGYSVSREKKERFSLILESASTNQTSMYLCASIGHTGGPKETQYFGPGTRLLVL.

This clonotype is medium-sized. This CDR3 is CASSRERVGSWETQYF. The DNA of the CDR3 is TGTGCCAGCAGCCGCGAACGTGTAGGGTCGTGGGAGACCCAGTACTTC. V usage is TRBV7-2 and J usage is TRBJ2-5; D is unresolved. This CDR3 region has 16 residues. V lost 5 bases and J lost 5, with 21 bases in between. The germline gives CDR1 SGHTA, CDR2 FQGNSA. Complete variable domain (other parts from reference TRBV7-2 and TRBJ2-5): GAGVSQSPSNKVTEKGKDVELRCDPISGHTALYWYRQSLGQGLEFLIYFQGNSAPDKSGLPSDRFSAERTGGSVSTLTIQRTQQEDSAVYLCASSRERVGSWETQYFGPGTRLLVL.

This rearrangement joins TRBV5-1 to TRBJ1-4; tentative D call: TRBD1 (5 bases). Germline CDR1 SGHRS, CDR2 YFSETQ. The CDR3 is 18 residues long. Trimming cost V 0 bases and J 3 bases, with 18 bases left between them. The CDR3: CASSLESAGGVANEKLFF. The CDR3 nucleotides read TGCGCCAGCAGCTTGGAAAGCGCAGGAGGGGTGGCTAATGAAAAACTGTTTTTT. The full variable domain, rest sourced from reference TRBV5-1 and TRBJ1-4, is KAGVTQTPRYLIKTRGQQVTLSCSPISGHRSVSWYQQTPGQGLQFLFEYFSETQRNKGNFPGRFSGRQFSNSRSEMNVSTLELGDSALYLCASSLESAGGVANEKLFFGSGTQLSVL.

In its sample, this clonotype was seen a few times. The chain employs TRBV10-3 and TRBJ2-5; 10 nucleotides line up with TRBD1. The CDR3 totals 15 residues. The J segment lost 3 bases and the V segment lost 3 bases, leaving 4 bases of the junction unmatched. Germline V gene lookup returns CDR1 ENHRY and CDR2 SYGVKD. The CDR3 bases are TGTGCCATCAGTGATACCGGACAGGGGGAAGAGACCCAGTACTTC. It encodes CAISDTGQGEETQYF.

The rearrangement joins TRBV7-9 to TRBJ1-1, with 7 bases that match TRBD1. With 1 base clipped from V and 6 bases from J, the junction kept 8 bases outside the gene matches. The CDR3 spans 15 residues. CDR1 is SEHNR and CDR2 is FQNEAQ in the germline V gene (reference sequence). CDR3 loop: CASSLGFTGEPEAFF. CDR3 nucleotide sequence: TGTGCCAGCAGCTTAGGATTTACAGGGGAGCCTGAAGCTTTCTTT.

This chain connects TRBV12-3 or TRBV12-4 to TRBJ1-2, with D hard to call. There are 11 residues in the CDR3. V dropped 7 bases and J dropped 0 bases, with 3 bases sitting between them. For the CDR3, the DNA is TGTGCCAGCACTTCTAACTATGGCTACACCTTC. Translation: CASTSNYGYTF.

This chain joins TRBV5-6 and TRBJ2-7; perhaps TRBD2 as D (5 bases). The CDR3 totals 14 residues. Germline V gene data show CDR1 as SGHDT and CDR2 as YYEEEE. Between the trimmed V and J ends, which lost 0 bases and 2 bases, there was a span of 9 bases. CDR3 sequence: CASSLAASTYEQYF. CDR3 nucleotide sequence: TGTGCCAGCAGCTTGGCCGCTAGCACCTACGAGCAGTACTTC.

V usage is TRBV7-2 and J usage is TRBJ2-3; 9 bases match TRBD2. The junction had 9 bases not matched to a gene; V was cut back by 2 bases and J by 6 bases. The germline V gene has CDR1 SGHTA and CDR2 FQGNSA. This CDR3 region has 16 residues. This chain's CDR3 is CASSLWLAGRGDTQYF. The CDR3, as DNA: TGTGCCAGCAGCTTATGGCTAGCGGGAAGGGGGGATACGCAGTATTTT. Combining the CDR3 with reference TRBV7-2 and TRBJ2-3 gives the whole variable domain GAGVSQSPSNKVTEKGKDVELRCDPISGHTALYWYRQSLGQGLEFLIYFQGNSAPDKSGLPSDRFSAERTGGSVSTLTIQRTQQEDSAVYLCASSLWLAGRGDTQYFGPGTRLTVL.

V usage is TRBV27 and J usage is TRBJ2-6; no clear D gene. This CDR3 spans 14 amino acids. Trimming pared 4 bases from V and 1 base from J, leaving 5 bases between. Germline values: CDR1 MNHEY, CDR2 SMNVEV (reference sequence). CDR3 in DNA: TGTGCCAGCAGTTGGACGTCTGGGGCCAACGTCCTGACTTTC. Amino acid sequence: CASSWTSGANVLTF.

This chain uses TRBV6-2 or TRBV6-3 with TRBJ2-1; D might be TRBD1 or TRBD2, each matching 5 bases. V dropped 1 base and J dropped 9 bases, with 19 bases sitting between them. The CDR3 consists of 16 residues. Germline V CDR1 and CDR2: MNHEY, SVGEGT. The CDR3 region has the DNA TGTGCCAGCAGTTACTGGGACGAATCCTCTGGTGTTGAGCAGTTCTTC. Protein sequence: CASSYWDESSGVEQFF.

V usage is TRBV9 and J usage is TRBJ1-6; perhaps TRBD1 as D (6 bases). The CDR3 runs 22 residues. Germline V lookup: CDR1 SGDLS, CDR2 YYNGEE. V was clipped by 0 bases and J by 4 bases, with 29 bases between them. The CDR3 DNA is TGTGCCAGCAGCGTAGTTTGGGCTTGGGGGACACTTCTCTATGTGTATAATTCACCCCTCCACTTT. Translated, it gives CASSVVWAWGTLLYVYNSPLHF. Variable domain in full (rest from reference TRBV9 and TRBJ1-6): DSGVTQTPKHLITATGQRVTLRCSPRSGDLSVYWYQQSLDQGLQFLIQYYNGEERAKGNILERFSAQQFPDLHSELNLSSLELGDSALYFCASSVVWAWGTLLYVYNSPLHFGNGTRLTVT.

The V and J genes are TRBV2 and TRBJ2-4, with 8 nucleotides matching TRBD1. The tail of the sequence fits TRBJ2-7 better, so the J call may be wrong. CDR1 is SNHLY and CDR2 is FYNNEI in the germline V gene. The CDR3 totals 13 residues. CDR3 DNA: TGTGCCAGTGATAGGACAGGGCTGTACGAGCAGTACTTC. Translated: CASDRTGLYEQYF.

The chain joins TRBV29-1 to TRBJ2-1, with D possibly matching TRBD2 (6 bases). The germline V and J ends were trimmed by 4 bases and 10 bases, with 20 bases remaining between them. The V gene's germline CDR1 is SQVTM and CDR2 ANQGSEA. The CDR3 totals 14 residues. CDR3 sequence reads: CSVALEEGLEEQFF. CDR3 coding DNA: TGCAGCGTTGCCCTCGAGGAGGGGCTAGAGGAGCAGTTCTTC.